This T cell receptor beta chain was sequenced in a study of T cell responses to AZD1222 COVID-19 vaccine. Study in general: Recipients boosted at about 4 weeks or about 12 weeks are pooled.

Findings and limits, study-wide: White British donors predominated, females outnumbered males, and clonal diversity was possibly underestimated. Spike-specific TCR breadth and depth both grew after two AZD1222 doses.

Looked up from germline, CDR1 is MNHNS and CDR2 is SASEGT. The CDR3 spans 13 residues. The trim removed 3 bases at V and 7 bases at J, leaving 3 bases unmatched. TCRdb's table, derived via immunoSEQ multiplex PCR, lists solely in-frame clones and lacks some. The sample carries more than 60,000 clones, around 84% recorded once. In regard to this clone: Its target is not known.

The starting material was peripheral blood, obtained on day 0 of AZD1222 vaccination. The V and J genes are TRBV6-1 and TRBJ2-4; 7 nucleotides match TRBD2. The TCR sequence derives from an adult in good health. The CDR3: CASSEGRDNIQYF. Written as DNA, the CDR3 is TGTGCCAGCAGTGAGGGGAGGGACAACATTCAGTACTTC.